This T cell receptor (beta chain) was recovered during a study of shared clonotypes between healthy human individuals. TCRdb's table, derived via immunoSEQ multiplex PCR, lists solely in-frame clones and lacks some. The sample holds 2,100,000 or so clones, roughly 95% seen once. Worth noting for this clone: Its antigen is undetermined.

Study-wide findings and caveats: Unshared clonotypes carried lower generation probabilities than those common to all four donors.

CD4+ cell separation produced CD45RA+ naive and CD45RA-negative memory subsets. Per the germline V gene, CDR1 is LNHNV and CDR2 is YYDKDF (reference sequence). V trimming: 9 bases; J trimming: 4 bases; junction bases outside the gene matches: 10. The CDR3 extends over 14 amino acids. Material: naive CD4+ T cells sorted from blood. Subset specified: CD45RA+ positively selected. The chain couples TRBV15 to TRBJ2-7, with 9 bases aligning to TRBD2. This receptor was identified in a man between 18 and 29 years old in good health. CDR3 in amino acids: CATRQGLAEYEQYF. The DNA for the CDR3 is TGTGCCACTAGACAGGGACTAGCAGAATACGAGCAGTACTTC.